Presented here are 23 T cell receptor beta chains from one specimen sequenced in a study of blood T cell repertoires in COVID-19. Method: immunoSEQ multiplex PCR; TCRdb's copy keeps in-frame clones and lacks some. The sample records about 320,000 clones, 88% being singletons. Sequencing was done on a sample of peripheral blood. The source is a woman aged 25-40 years with COVID-19, enrolled during active disease.

The CDR3 region is CASSPGTGLSSPLHF. The DNA of the CDR3 is TGTGCCAGCAGCCCCGGGACAGGGCTTAGTTCACCCCTCCACTTT. The chain employs TRBV7-2 and TRBJ1-6, with TRBD1 identical over 9 bases. The germline V gene has CDR1 SGHTA and CDR2 FQGNSA. The CDR3 totals 15 residues. V shed 5 bases, J shed 9 bases, and the junction held 8 bases outside the gene matches.

The J gene is TRBJ1-6, the V gene TRBV2; D is possibly TRBD1 (6 bases). CDR1 and CDR2 from the germline V gene are SNHLY and FYNNEI. The germline V and J ends were trimmed by 5 bases and 7 bases, with 15 bases remaining between them. The length of the CDR3 is 15 residues. The CDR3 DNA follows: TGTGCCAGCAGTTTACAGGGAAATGTAAATTCACCCCTCCACTTT. Protein: CASSLQGNVNSPLHF.

The chain couples TRBV2 to TRBJ1-6, with 7 bases matching TRBD1. CDR1 and CDR2 (germline): SNHLY, FYNNEI. The CDR3 loop spans 15 amino acids. V lost 6 bases and J lost 7; bases outside the gene matches: 9. CDR3 sequence (DNA): TGTGCCAGCAGAGACAGGGACCGATTCAATTCACCCCTCCACTTT. Protein product: CASRDRDRFNSPLHF.

The chain links TRBV11-3 to TRBJ2-5; TRBD1 aligns across 10 bases. Per the germline V gene, CDR1 is SGHNT and CDR2 is YENEEA. J was trimmed by 4 bases and V by 0 bases; bases with no gene match: 2. CDR3 length: 15 residues. The CDR3 region has the DNA TGTGCCAGCAGCTTAGATGGGACAGGGGTAGAGACCCAGTACTTC. Residues: CASSLDGTGVETQYF.

The V and J genes are TRBV4-3 and TRBJ2-3; D gene unclear. The CDR3 extends over 16 amino acids. Germline CDR1 is LGHNA and CDR2 is YSLEER. The germline V and J ends were trimmed by 0 bases and 0 bases, with 10 bases remaining between them. For the CDR3, the DNA is TGCGCCAGCAGCCAAGATGGAGCACCTAGCACAGATACGCAGTATTTT. Its protein product is CASSQDGAPSTDTQYF.

The V call is TRBV10-2, the J call TRBJ2-3, with D possibly being TRBD1 (5 bases). V dropped 4 bases and J dropped 5 bases, with 13 bases sitting between them. CDR3 length: 14 residues. CDR1 and CDR2 (germline): WSHSY, SAAADI. This CDR3 reads CASSGQGVQDTQYF. The CDR3 nucleotides are TGCGCCAGCAGTGGGCAGGGTGTTCAAGATACGCAGTATTTT.

V and J are TRBV2 and TRBJ1-5; D is perhaps TRBD1 (5 bases). Germline values: CDR1 SNHLY, CDR2 FYNNEI. There are 15 residues in the CDR3. V dropped 6 bases and J dropped 6 bases, with 18 bases sitting between them. CDR3 amino acids: CASRPQGTGFQPQHF. CDR3 sequence (DNA): TGTGCCAGCAGGCCCCAGGGAACGGGTTTTCAGCCCCAGCATTTT. Looking up the rest from reference TRBV2 and TRBJ1-5 gives the full variable domain: EPEVTQTPSHQVTQMGQEVILRCVPISNHLYFYWYRQILGQKVEFLVSFYNNEISEKSEIFDDQFSVERPDGSNFTLKIRSTKLEDSAMYFCASRPQGTGFQPQHFGDGTRLSIL.

The sample holds one count of this clone. The chain uses TRBV6-6 and TRBJ2-3; 8 bases fit TRBD2. With V trimmed by 7 bases and J by 1 base, 1 base remained unmatched. Germline assignment: CDR1 MNHNY and CDR2 SVGAGI (reference sequence). The CDR3 is 13 amino acids. CDR3 sequence reads: CASTRGGTDTQYF. The CDR3 DNA is TGTGCCAGCACGCGGGGGGGCACAGATACGCAGTATTTT.

The chain recombines TRBV19 with TRBJ2-2; D is unresolved. The V end was cut by 7 bases, the J end by 1 base, with 4 bases between. Germline lookup yields CDR1 LNHDA and CDR2 SQIVND (reference sequence). The CDR3 contains 12 residues. CDR3 protein: CASIRNTGELFF. CDR3 DNA sequence: TGTGCCAGTATTAGGAACACCGGGGAGCTGTTTTTT.

This chain links TRBV20-1 with TRBJ2-3; tentatively, D is TRBD2 (6 bases). CDR1 is DFQATT and CDR2 is SNEGSKA in the germline V gene (reference sequence). V gave up 6 bases and J gave up 9 bases, with 13 bases separating them. The CDR3 length is 11 residues. The CDR3 DNA reads as TGCAGTGCAAACCTGGCGGGGACGCAGTATTTT. It specifies CSANLAGTQYF.

This sequence joins TRBV28 and TRBJ1-5; D is possibly TRBD1 (6 bases). V was shortened by 3 bases and J by 4 bases, with 13 bases between the two germline ends. CDR3 length: 15 amino acids. The germline CDR1 and CDR2 sequences are MDHEN and SYDVKM. The CDR3: CASSLAGARNQPQHF. The CDR3 coding sequence is TGTGCCAGCAGTTTGGCGGGGGCGCGGAATCAGCCCCAGCATTTT.

V gene TRBV5-1 combines with J gene TRBJ1-4, with 9 bases identical to TRBD1. The CDR3 covers 14 residues. V trimming: 4 bases; J trimming: 6 bases; junction bases outside the gene matches: 4. Germline values: CDR1 SGHRS, CDR2 YFSETQ. The CDR3 sequence is CASSGGTGYEKLFF. In DNA, the CDR3 is TGCGCCAGCAGCGGCGGGACAGGGTATGAAAAACTGTTTTTT.

This chain links TRBV3-1 (or the pseudogene TRBV3-2) with TRBJ2-3; 10 bases align to TRBD2. Germline CDR1 is LGHDT and CDR2 is YNNKEL (reference sequence). Germline trimming cut 2 bases from V and 6 bases from J; bases unmatched to any gene: 11. This CDR3 has 17 amino acids. The CDR3 DNA sequence: TGTGCCAGCAGCCAAACGTCATCTAGCGGGGGTGGGGATACGCAGTATTTT. As protein: CASSQTSSSGGGDTQYF.

The rearrangement links TRBV19 to TRBJ1-1; 8 bases are shared with TRBD1. Germline CDR1 LNHDA, CDR2 SQIVND (reference sequence). V lost 3 bases and J lost 11; bases outside the gene matches: 14. This CDR3 has 15 residues. The CDR3 DNA is TGTGCCAGTAGTATTCTCAGGACAGGGTCGGTGTCCGCTTTCTTT. It codes for CASSILRTGSVSAFF.

The V gene is TRBV19, the J gene TRBJ1-1; the match to TRBD1 covers 9 bases. The CDR3 has 17 residues. Germline V gene data show CDR1 as LNHDA and CDR2 as SQIVND (reference sequence). The V gene end was trimmed by 7 bases and the J gene end by 5 bases; junction bases not matched to a gene: 17. The CDR3 here is CASTKGGTGTFRTEAFF. The CDR3 DNA follows: TGTGCCAGTACCAAGGGGGGGACAGGGACCTTTAGAACTGAAGCTTTCTTT.

This chain joins TRBV6-5 and TRBJ1-5; 7 bases are shared with TRBD1. The CDR3 runs 15 residues. Germline assignment: CDR1 MNHEY and CDR2 SVGAGI. With 5 bases clipped from V and 2 bases from J, the junction kept 6 bases outside the gene matches. CDR3 coding DNA: TGTGCCAGCAGTCCCACAGGGGACGGCAATCAGCCCCAGCATTTT. Its translation: CASSPTGDGNQPQHF.

This chain's CDR3 is CAATQGTVNTGELFF. The CDR3 bases are TGTGCCGCGACACAGGGGACGGTCAACACCGGGGAGCTGTTTTTT. The rearrangement joins TRBV15 to TRBJ2-2, with 7 positions matching TRBD1. V gave up 11 bases and J gave up 2 bases; unmatched junction bases: 11. The CDR3 runs 15 residues. Germline V gene data show CDR1 as LNHNV and CDR2 as YYDKDF (reference sequence).

There are many counts of this clone. The chain couples TRBV27 to TRBJ1-1; possibly TRBD1 for D (5 bases). Per the germline V gene, CDR1 is MNHEY and CDR2 is SMNVEV (reference sequence). V was trimmed by 2 bases and J by 0 bases, leaving 7 bases between them. CDR3 size: 14 residues. DNA of the CDR3: TGTGCCAGCAGTTTAACAGGCCTGAACACTGAAGCTTTCTTT. Protein sequence: CASSLTGLNTEAFF.

The rearrangement joins TRBV7-3 to TRBJ2-5, with 8 positions matching TRBD2. The CDR3 covers 15 residues. Germline V CDR1 and CDR2: SGHTA, FQGTGA. V was clipped by 3 bases and J by 1 base; unmatched bases: 4. CDR3 residues: CASSFYGGVQETQYF. The CDR3 nucleotides read TGTGCCAGCAGCTTTTACGGGGGGGTCCAAGAGACCCAGTACTTC.

This clone was counted only a few times. This chain uses TRBV6-5 with TRBJ1-1, with D unclear. Trimming left V 7 bases short and J 1 base short, with 10 bases between. From germline, CDR1 is MNHEY and CDR2 SVGAGI. This CDR3 region has 13 residues. The CDR3 region has the DNA TGTGCCAGCAATTCCGGGAGGAACACTGAAGCTTTCTTT. Protein sequence: CASNSGRNTEAFF.

The chain has TRBV4-1 and TRBJ1-3; maybe TRBD1 (6 bases). V shed 7 bases and J shed 2 bases, with 9 bases lying between them. CDR3 length: 13 amino acids. CDR1 MGHRA and CDR2 YSYEKL come from the germline V gene. The CDR3 nucleotides are TGCGCCAGCACTGGACAGCCTGGAAACACCATATATTTT. Its protein is CASTGQPGNTIYF.

The gene calls are TRBV3-1 (or the pseudogene TRBV3-2) and TRBJ1-2; maybe TRBD1 (5 bases). This CDR3 is 13 amino acids long. Germline V gene sequence: CDR1 LGHDT, CDR2 YNNKEL (reference sequence). Deletions cut 4 bases from V and 5 bases from J, with 11 bases between. CDR3 amino acids: CASSPTQGYGYTF. The CDR3 DNA reads as TGTGCCAGCAGCCCGACCCAGGGATATGGCTACACCTTC.

This clone was observed a handful of times. The V gene is TRBV28, the J gene TRBJ1-2; no reliable D call. V was cut by 6 bases and J by 7 bases, with 12 bases left in between. CDR1 and CDR2 (germline): MDHEN, SYDVKM. This CDR3 is built from 12 residues. CDR3 nucleotides: TGTGCCAGCAGCCGTTCGAGGTTTGGCTACACCTTC. Protein sequence: CASSRSRFGYTF.